Listed below are T cell receptor beta chains from one sample, sequenced in a study of blood T cell repertoires in COVID-19. TCRdb's copy holds only in-frame clones and misses some; the assay was immunoSEQ multiplex PCR. Seen here are 70,000 to 80,000 clones, roughly 82% observed once, and the top ten hold over 8.5%. The sequenced sample consisted of peripheral blood. The receptors stem from a middle-aged man with acute or convalescent COVID-19. Both conserved end residues are part of each CDR3. Fields, in order: CDR3 protein, CDR3 DNA, D gene, CDR3 length, V gene, clone size, J gene. A D gene is named only where the DNA matches it firmly. Not all rows give a size; the values are once, few, many and, for expanded clones, a class.

CASSEQGSPPTEQFF | TGTGCCAGCAGTGAACAGGGAAGTCCTCCGACTGAGCAGTTCTTC | - | 15 | TRBV6-1 | - | TRBJ2-1
CASSQLSLGHNYGYTF | TGTGCCAGCAGCCAACTCTCCCTGGGCCATAACTATGGCTACACCTTC | - | 16 | TRBV14 | - | TRBJ1-2
CATGQDYGYTF | TGTGCCACCGGCCAGGACTATGGCTACACCTTC | - | 11 | TRBV27 | - | TRBJ1-2
CASSQVADSGNTIYF | TGCGCCAGCAGCCAAGTGGCGGACTCTGGAAACACCATATATTTT | - | 15 | TRBV4-3 | - | TRBJ1-3
CASSFDRGGQPQHF | TGTGCCAGCAGTTTCGACAGGGGTGGGCAGCCCCAGCATTTT | TRBD1 | 14 | TRBV27 | - | TRBJ1-5
CASSFSGQGAEQYF | TGTGCCAGCAGCTTCTCGGGACAGGGGGCCGAGCAGTACTTC | TRBD1 | 14 | TRBV11-3 | - | TRBJ2-7
CASSYRGRDYGYTF | TGTGCCAGCAGTTACAGGGGGCGCGACTATGGCTACACCTTC | TRBD1 | 14 | TRBV6-5 | - | TRBJ1-2
CASSYPGLVYEQYF | TGTGCCAGCAGTTACCCGGGACTAGTCTACGAGCAGTACTTC | TRBD2 | 14 | TRBV5-6 | - | TRBJ2-7
CASSIGPATNEKLFF | TGTGCCAGTAGTATAGGGCCCGCAACTAATGAAAAACTGTTTTTT | - | 15 | TRBV19 | - | TRBJ1-4
CASSPGGGWETQYF | TGTGCCAGCAGTCCGGGGGGGGGCTGGGAGACCCAGTACTTC | TRBD2 | 14 | TRBV6-2/TRBV6-3 | - | TRBJ2-5
CASSETGDGYTF | TGTGCCAGCAGTGAAACCGGAGATGGCTACACCTTC | - | 12 | TRBV6-1 | - | TRBJ1-2
CASRVGTTEAFF | TGTGCCAGCAGAGTGGGGACTACTGAAGCTTTCTTT | - | 12 | TRBV7-9 | few | TRBJ1-1
CATALRGTNQPQHF | TGTGCCACCGCCTTACGGGGTACCAATCAGCCCCAGCATTTT | - | 14 | TRBV24-1 | - | TRBJ1-5
CASSLGGEETQYF | TGCGCCAGCAGCCTGGGGGGGGAAGAGACCCAGTACTTC | TRBD2 | 13 | TRBV5-1 | - | TRBJ2-5
CASSRTSVTGSGANVLTF | TGTGCCAGCTCACGCACGTCGGTGACGGGCTCTGGGGCCAACGTCCTGACTTTC | - | 18 | TRBV18 | - | TRBJ2-6
CASSRDSLNTEAFF | TGTGCCAGCAGTCGGGACAGCTTAAACACTGAAGCTTTCTTT | TRBD1 | 14 | TRBV6-5 | few | TRBJ1-1
CASSQDPRNTEAFF | TGCGCCAGCAGCCAAGATCCGAGGAACACTGAAGCTTTCTTT | - | 14 | TRBV4-3 | - | TRBJ1-1
CASSQILGIHKFTF | TGTGCCAGCAGCCAAATACTCGGGATTCATAAGTTCACCTTC | - | 14 | TRBV7-8 | - | TRBJ1-2
CASSEGSGNQPQHF | TGTGCCAGCAGTGAAGGGAGTGGCAATCAGCCCCAGCATTTT | - | 14 | TRBV6-1 | - | TRBJ1-5
CASSSGDRGGNQPQHF | TGTGCCAGCAGCTCCGGGGACAGGGGAGGCAATCAGCCCCAGCATTTT | TRBD1 | 16 | TRBV5-6 | - | TRBJ1-5
CASSPPSERGRTQYF | TGTGCCAGCTCCCCACCAAGCGAGCGCGGGAGGACCCAGTACTTC | TRBD2 | 15 | TRBV18 | - | TRBJ2-5
CAWSVRWTGELFF | TGTGCCTGGAGTGTACGGTGGACCGGGGAGCTGTTTTTT | - | 13 | TRBV30 | - | TRBJ2-2
CASSAGLAGGVGDTQYF | TGTGCCAGCAGCGCCGGACTAGCGGGAGGGGTAGGGGATACGCAGTATTTT | TRBD2 | 17 | TRBV13 | - | TRBJ2-3
CASSPGTGDNYGYTF | TGTGCCAGCAGTCCCGGGACAGGGGATAACTATGGCTACACCTTC | TRBD1 | 15 | TRBV28 | - | TRBJ1-2
CASSEHPGQLNTEAFF | TGTGCCAGCAGTGAACATCCCGGACAATTGAACACTGAAGCTTTCTTT | - | 16 | TRBV6-1 | - | TRBJ1-1
CASSQGLDRGRNTIYF | TGTGCCAGCAGCCAAGGCCTGGACAGGGGTAGGAACACCATATATTTT | TRBD1 | 16 | TRBV3-1/TRBV3-2 | - | TRBJ1-3
CASSLDRGDQPQHF | TGTGCCAGCAGCTTAGATCGTGGAGATCAGCCCCAGCATTTT | - | 14 | TRBV7-9 | - | TRBJ1-5
CASLDPRGQGHYNEQFF | TGTGCCAGTTTGGATCCGAGGGGACAGGGACATTACAATGAGCAGTTCTTC | TRBD1 | 17 | TRBV19 | few | TRBJ2-1
CASSLRRGTLNSYEQYF | TGTGCCAGCAGTTTACGAAGGGGGACACTGAACTCCTACGAGCAGTACTTC | - | 17 | TRBV6-2/TRBV6-3 | - | TRBJ2-7
CASSVVPSGGETQYF | TGTGCCAGCAGCGTAGTCCCTAGCGGGGGGGAGACCCAGTACTTC | TRBD2 | 15 | TRBV9 | - | TRBJ2-5
CASSWGQAQETQYF | TGCGCCAGCTCCTGGGGACAGGCGCAAGAGACCCAGTACTTC | TRBD1 | 14 | TRBV5-1 | - | TRBJ2-5
CASSQLGELFF | TGTGCCAGCAGCCAGTTAGGGGAGCTGTTTTTT | - | 11 | TRBV3-1/TRBV3-2 | - | TRBJ2-2
CASSLGGQGAGNEQFF | TGTGCCAGCAGCTTAGGGGGACAGGGGGCTGGTAATGAGCAGTTCTTC | TRBD1 | 16 | TRBV7-7 | - | TRBJ2-1
CASTKTGTGGSGELFF | TGTGCCAGCACTAAAACCGGGACAGGGGGCTCCGGGGAGCTGTTTTTT | TRBD1 | 16 | TRBV6-6 | - | TRBJ2-2
CASSAGQGQNQPQHF | TGTGCCAGCAGTGCTGGACAGGGCCAAAATCAGCCCCAGCATTTT | TRBD1 | 15 | TRBV6-6 | few | TRBJ1-5
CASSQGGGVGSWAEAFF | TGCGCCAGCAGCCAAGGGGGGGGCGTGGGCTCCTGGGCTGAAGCTTTCTTT | - | 17 | TRBV4-1 | - | TRBJ1-1
CASSLRTSGATDTQYF | TGCGCCAGCAGCTTAAGGACCAGCGGAGCCACAGATACGCAGTATTTT | - | 16 | TRBV5-1 | - | TRBJ2-3
CASSLAQAEQYF | TGTGCCAGCAGCTTGGCCCAGGCCGAGCAGTACTTC | - | 12 | TRBV5-8 | - | TRBJ2-7
CASSQGDRPSGYTF | TGTGCCAGCAGCCAAGGGGACAGGCCCAGTGGCTACACCTTC | TRBD1 | 14 | TRBV4-2 | few | TRBJ1-2
CASSPIGRLFYTF | TGCGCCAGCAGCCCGATTGGGAGGCTGTTCTACACCTTC | - | 13 | TRBV4-3 | - | TRBJ1-2
CASGSNRGSSNQPQHF | TGTGCCAGCGGGTCCAACAGGGGAAGTAGCAATCAGCCCCAGCATTTT | TRBD1 | 16 | TRBV28 | - | TRBJ1-5
CASSSGGGSTEAFF | TGTGCCAGCAGCTCAGGGGGAGGAAGCACTGAAGCTTTCTTT | TRBD1 | 14 | TRBV7-3 | - | TRBJ1-1
CASIETGDRVYEQYF | TGTGCCAGCATAGAGACCGGGGACAGGGTCTACGAGCAGTACTTC | TRBD1 | 15 | TRBV7-4 | - | TRBJ2-7
CASSFSAGGPETQYF | TGTGCCAGCAGCTTCTCCGCGGGAGGGCCGGAGACCCAGTACTTC | TRBD2 | 15 | TRBV7-6 | - | TRBJ2-5
CASTPSGRSSGANVLTF | TGCGCCAGCACCCCCAGCGGCCGGAGCTCTGGGGCCAACGTCCTGACTTTC | - | 17 | TRBV5-1 | - | TRBJ2-6
CASSIQGRQPQHF | TGTGCCAGTAGTATACAGGGCCGTCAGCCCCAGCATTTT | - | 13 | TRBV19 | - | TRBJ1-5
CASTQNQPQHF | TGTGCCAGCACCCAAAATCAGCCCCAGCATTTT | - | 11 | TRBV28 | - | TRBJ1-5
CASSLQGVFYEQYF | TGTGCCAGCAGTCTACAGGGGGTGTTCTACGAGCAGTACTTC | TRBD1 | 14 | TRBV28 | - | TRBJ2-7
CASSVRDSSYEQYF | TGTGCCAGCAGCGTCCGGGACAGCTCCTACGAGCAGTACTTC | TRBD1 | 14 | TRBV5-5 | - | TRBJ2-7
CASSQVAVNGYTF | TGTGCCAGCAGCCAAGTGGCGGTGAATGGCTACACCTTC | - | 13 | TRBV3-1/TRBV3-2 | few | TRBJ1-2
CASSQATRAFF | TGTGCCAGCAGCCAAGCAACTCGGGCTTTCTTT | - | 11 | TRBV3-1/TRBV3-2 | - | TRBJ1-1
CASSQDRAAGGATGETQYF | TGCGCCAGCAGCCAAGATCGCGCCGCGGGAGGCGCTACTGGAGAGACCCAGTACTTC | TRBD2 | 19 | TRBV4-3 | - | TRBJ2-5
CASSDMAVGGYTF | TGTGCCAGCAGTGACATGGCGGTAGGTGGCTACACCTTC | - | 13 | TRBV2 | - | TRBJ1-2
CASSSTGVTYNEQFF | TGTGCCAGCAGTTCGACAGGGGTGACATACAATGAGCAGTTCTTC | TRBD1 | 15 | TRBV5-6 | - | TRBJ2-1
CASSQRDGLAGVGSYNEQFF | TGTGCCAGCAGCCAAAGAGACGGGCTAGCGGGAGTCGGGTCCTACAATGAGCAGTTCTTC | TRBD2 | 20 | TRBV14 | - | TRBJ2-1
CASSSPQVDTEAFF | TGTGCCAGCAGCTCCCCCCAAGTAGACACTGAAGCTTTCTTT | - | 14 | TRBV7-2 | - | TRBJ1-1
CASSARHGRTGPLHEQYF | TGTGCCAGCAGCGCCCGGCACGGGAGGACAGGGCCTCTCCACGAGCAGTACTTC | - | 18 | TRBV6-2/TRBV6-3 | - | TRBJ2-7
CASSSGTFLQETQYF | TGTGCCAGCAGCTCGGGGACTTTCTTACAAGAGACCCAGTACTTC | - | 15 | TRBV5-8 | - | TRBJ2-5
CASSIGTGVYEQYF | TGTGCCAGCAGCATAGGGACAGGGGTGTACGAGCAGTACTTC | TRBD1 | 14 | TRBV27 | - | TRBJ2-7